Below, one T cell receptor (beta chain) is given with its context. The target of this receptor is not known. The sample holds no much larger clone one base away, and base qualities are not on file. The collaborating institutions used their own protocols to collect whole blood in K2EDTA tubes. For TCRbeta analysis, collaborators shipped samples in one of three forms: frozen whole blood, isolated PBMCs, or DNA extracted from either of those sample types. The immunoSEQ Assay, a bias-controlled multiplex PCR, was used to amplify TCRbeta CDR3 regions from genomic DNA. Per the source publication's procedure: Within the assay, amplification of reference gene primers was used to estimate how many nucleated cells each sample contained. To quantify the absolute abundance of each unique TCRbeta CDR3 rearrangement, sequence reads were collapsed and filtered. For each sample, productive Simpson clonality was calculated as the square root of Simpson's diversity index across productive rearrangements. The table comes from immuneACCESS by way of TCRdb, which keeps in-frame sequences with V and J called. Part of the clones is missing from these tables; in studies checked, under half for an unresolved V gene and the rest for unknown reasons. The V and J calls and clone size were taken over from that table, and D and trimming were inferred from the DNA. The sample includes 6,000 or so clones, with about 79% observed a single time. The biggest ten clones account for around an eighth of the sample.

The source of the sample is a study of blood T cell repertoires in COVID-19 (dated by TCRdb to the early 2020s). At the level of the whole study: Collaborator samples came from the United States, Italy and Spain and covered acute and convalescent phases of COVID-19. The prospective study material was composed of cDNA or gDNA derived from T cells, B-cell-depleted T cells, or PBMCs. Deeply sampled blood TCRbeta repertoires from subjects exposed to, actively infected with, or recovered from COVID-19 were included in the dataset. The repertoires were released in a freely available public database intended as a resource for research on the immune response to SARS-CoV-2. Samples were obtained from the ongoing ImmuneRACE study (first 160 participants) and from roughly 1,300 subjects provided by 6 global collaborators. Sample metadata almost always included a de-identified subject ID, COVID-19 status, age in years and sex. Where HLA class I and class II types were available, the types were taken from metadata supplied by the sample provider, not from assay-based typing.

Study-wide findings and limitations: Clinical and demographic metadata were provided uncurated, with the amount varying by source and participant.

CDR1 and CDR2 are drawn from the germline V gene (reference sequence): SEHNR, FQNEAQ. V lost 3 bases and J lost 3 bases, and the count of bases not matched to a germline gene is 2. From the cysteine through the phenylalanine, the CDR3 covers 14 amino acids. Here the CDR3 DNA is all that survives: 42 bases in frame from base 1. This clonotype was sampled from a human donor with active COVID-19. The donor label of this sample is uncertain. The V and J segments used are TRBV7-9 and TRBJ2-1; TRBD2 lines up with 7 middle nucleotides. The sequencing input was peripheral blood. The DNA sequence is as follows: TGTGCCAGCAGCTTCGCGGGGGACTACAATGAGCAGTTCTTC. Its protein is CASSFAGDYNEQFF.